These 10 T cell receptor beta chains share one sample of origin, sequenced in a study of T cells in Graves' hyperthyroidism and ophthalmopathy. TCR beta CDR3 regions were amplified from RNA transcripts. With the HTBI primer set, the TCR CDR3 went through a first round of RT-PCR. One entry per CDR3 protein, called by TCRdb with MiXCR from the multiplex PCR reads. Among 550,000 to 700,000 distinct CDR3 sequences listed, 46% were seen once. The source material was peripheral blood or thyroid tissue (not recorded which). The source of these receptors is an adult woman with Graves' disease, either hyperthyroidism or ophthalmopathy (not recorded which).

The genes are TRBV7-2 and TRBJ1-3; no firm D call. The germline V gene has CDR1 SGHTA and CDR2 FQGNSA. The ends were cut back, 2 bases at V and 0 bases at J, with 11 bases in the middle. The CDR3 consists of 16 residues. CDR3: CASSLLDLGSGNTIYF. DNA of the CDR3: TGTGCCAGCAGCTTACTGGACTTGGGCTCTGGAAACACCATATATTTT.

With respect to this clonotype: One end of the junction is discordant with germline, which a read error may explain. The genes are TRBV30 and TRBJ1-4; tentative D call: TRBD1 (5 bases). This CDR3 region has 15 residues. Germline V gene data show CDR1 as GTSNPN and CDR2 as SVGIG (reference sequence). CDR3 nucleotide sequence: TGTGACTGGAGTCCCCTCGGGAGGGACGGTGAAAAACTGTTTTTT. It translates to CDWSPLGRDGEKLFF.

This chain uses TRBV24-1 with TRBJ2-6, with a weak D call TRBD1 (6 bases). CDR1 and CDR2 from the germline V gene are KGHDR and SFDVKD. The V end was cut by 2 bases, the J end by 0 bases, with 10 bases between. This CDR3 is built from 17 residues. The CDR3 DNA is TGTGCCACCAGTGATTCCTGGACAGACTCTGGGGCCAACGTCCTGACTTTC. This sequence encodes CATSDSWTDSGANVLTF.

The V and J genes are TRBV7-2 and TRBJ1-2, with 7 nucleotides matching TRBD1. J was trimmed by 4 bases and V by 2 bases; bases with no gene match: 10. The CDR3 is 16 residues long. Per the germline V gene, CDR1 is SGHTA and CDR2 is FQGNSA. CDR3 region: CASSLQGVLGVYGYTF. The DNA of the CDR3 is TGTGCCAGCAGCTTACAGGGGGTGTTAGGGGTCTATGGCTACACCTTC. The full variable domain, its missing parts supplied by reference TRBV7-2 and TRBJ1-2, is GAGVSQSPSNKVTEKGKDVELRCDPISGHTALYWYRQSLGQGLEFLIYFQGNSAPDKSGLPSDRFSAERTGGSVSTLTIQRTQQEDSAVYLCASSLQGVLGVYGYTFGSGTRLTVV.

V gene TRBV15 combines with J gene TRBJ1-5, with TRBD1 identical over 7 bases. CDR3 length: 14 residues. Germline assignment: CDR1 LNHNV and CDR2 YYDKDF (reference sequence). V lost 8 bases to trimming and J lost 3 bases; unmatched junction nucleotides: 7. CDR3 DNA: TGTGCCACCCCCGGGACAGCCTCCAATCAGCCCCAGCATTTT. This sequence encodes CATPGTASNQPQHF.

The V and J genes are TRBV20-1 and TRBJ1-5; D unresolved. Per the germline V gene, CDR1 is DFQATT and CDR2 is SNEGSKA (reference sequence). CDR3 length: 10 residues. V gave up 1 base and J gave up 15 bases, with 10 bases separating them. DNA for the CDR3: TGCAGTGCTAGAGGGGCAGGTTGGCATTTT. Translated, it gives CSARGAGWHF.

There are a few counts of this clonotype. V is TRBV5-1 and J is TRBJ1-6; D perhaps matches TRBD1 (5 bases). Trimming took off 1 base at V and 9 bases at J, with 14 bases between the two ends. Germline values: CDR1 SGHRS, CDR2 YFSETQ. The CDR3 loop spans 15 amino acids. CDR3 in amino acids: CASSLSGTQVSPLHF. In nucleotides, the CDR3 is TGCGCCAGCAGCTTGTCCGGGACCCAAGTTTCACCCCTCCACTTT.

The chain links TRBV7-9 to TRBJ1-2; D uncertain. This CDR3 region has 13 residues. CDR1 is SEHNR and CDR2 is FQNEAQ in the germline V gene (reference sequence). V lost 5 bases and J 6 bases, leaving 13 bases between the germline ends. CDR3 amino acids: CASSPAVADGYTF. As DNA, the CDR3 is TGTGCCAGCAGCCCCGCGGTAGCGGATGGCTACACCTTC.

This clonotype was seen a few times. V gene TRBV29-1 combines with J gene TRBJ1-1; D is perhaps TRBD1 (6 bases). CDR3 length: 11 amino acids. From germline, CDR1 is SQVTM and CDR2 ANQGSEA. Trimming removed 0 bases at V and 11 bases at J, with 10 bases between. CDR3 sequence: CSVEEGQVAFF. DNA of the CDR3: TGCAGCGTTGAAGAGGGACAAGTGGCTTTCTTT. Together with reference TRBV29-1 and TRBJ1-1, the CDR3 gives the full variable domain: SAVISQKPSRDICQRGTSLTIQCQVDSQVTMMFWYRQQPGQSLTLIATANQGSEATYESGFVIDKFPISRPNLTFSTLTVSNMSPEDSSIYLCSVEEGQVAFFGQGTRLTVV.

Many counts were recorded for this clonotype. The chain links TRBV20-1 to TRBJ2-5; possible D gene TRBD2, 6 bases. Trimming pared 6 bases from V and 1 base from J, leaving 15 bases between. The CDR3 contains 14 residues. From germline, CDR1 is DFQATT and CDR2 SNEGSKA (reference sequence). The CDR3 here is CSAPEAGLQETQYF. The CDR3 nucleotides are TGCAGTGCACCCGAAGCGGGCCTCCAAGAGACCCAGTACTTC.